This T cell receptor (beta chain) was identified during a study of T cell clones after liver transplantation. Study information: A pre-transplant mixed lymphocyte reaction with TCRbeta sequencing defined graft-donor-reactive clones followed in post-transplant blood. As an antigen-independent comparator, third-party-reactive TCRbeta sequences came from pre-transplant mixed lymphocyte reactions. Samples came pre-transplant, pre-randomization before withdrawal, and post-randomization after withdrawal ended.

Sorting of unstimulated PBMCs yielded separate CD3+CD4+ and CD3+CD8+ fractions. Trimming took 9 bases from V and 1 from J, leaving 13 bases between them. The CDR3 has 14 residues. CDR1 is MNHNS, CDR2 SASEGT, per germline. The method was immunoSEQ multiplex PCR; TCRdb's version includes in-frame clones alone and lacks a portion of them. The table includes roughly 80,000 clones, around four fifths detected once. The source of this sequence is a human patient who received a liver transplant. Some T cells here may be from the graft donor. This chain connects TRBV6-1 to TRBJ1-5, with no clear D. Sequencing used CD4+ T cells from blood, obtained at the 22-month timepoint. The CDR3 region has the DNA TGTGCCAGTGACGCGGGGTCCAGCAATCAGCCCCAGCATTTT. Its translation: CASDAGSSNQPQHF.